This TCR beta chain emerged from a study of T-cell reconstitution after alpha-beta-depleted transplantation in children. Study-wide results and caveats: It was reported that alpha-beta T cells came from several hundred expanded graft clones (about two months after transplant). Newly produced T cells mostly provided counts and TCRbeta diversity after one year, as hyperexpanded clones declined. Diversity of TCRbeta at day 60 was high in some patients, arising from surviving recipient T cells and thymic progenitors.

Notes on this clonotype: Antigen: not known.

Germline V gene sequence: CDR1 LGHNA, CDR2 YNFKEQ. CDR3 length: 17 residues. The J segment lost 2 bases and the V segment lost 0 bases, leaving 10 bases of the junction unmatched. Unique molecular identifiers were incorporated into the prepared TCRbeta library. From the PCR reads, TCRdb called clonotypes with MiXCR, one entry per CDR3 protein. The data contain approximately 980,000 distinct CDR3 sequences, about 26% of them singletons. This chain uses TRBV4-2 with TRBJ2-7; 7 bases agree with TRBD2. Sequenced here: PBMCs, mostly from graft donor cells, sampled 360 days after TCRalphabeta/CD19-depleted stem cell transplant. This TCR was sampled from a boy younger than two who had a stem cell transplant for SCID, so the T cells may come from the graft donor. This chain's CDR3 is CASSQDSVAGPAYEQYF. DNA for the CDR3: TGTGCCAGCAGCCAAGATTCGGTAGCGGGTCCTGCCTACGAGCAGTACTTC.